Listed here are 8 T cell receptor beta chains from one sample, sequenced in a study of blood T cell repertoires in COVID-19 (dated by TCRdb to the early 2020s). The protocol used for the library was the immunoSEQ multiplex PCR assay. In TCRdb, the immuneACCESS table is reduced to in-frame sequences with V and J assigned. These tables do not hold every clone; where another copy was compared, an unresolved V gene accounts for under half, and the others remain unexplained. In all, the sample holds approximately 240,000 clones, and approximately 90% of those were seen once. Of the sample, 2% to 2.5% is held by the ten largest clones. Sequenced sample: peripheral blood. The receptor set was obtained from a woman between 40 and 55 years old who had recovered from COVID-19.

This chain uses TRBV7-2 with TRBJ2-3; the D gene is possibly TRBD2 (6 bases). Germline V gives CDR1 SGHTA, CDR2 FQGNSA. Trimming removed 5 bases from V and 0 bases from J, with 18 bases in between. This CDR3 region has 17 residues. The CDR3 spells CASSQRVSGFSTDTQYF. CDR3 sequence (DNA): TGTGCCAGCAGCCAAAGGGTGAGCGGGTTTAGCACAGATACGCAGTATTTT. The whole variable domain, filled in from reference TRBV7-2 and TRBJ2-3, reads GAGVSQSPSNKVTEKGKDVELRCDPISGHTALYWYRQSLGQGLEFLIYFQGNSAPDKSGLPSDRFSAERTGGSVSTLTIQRTQQEDSAVYLCASSQRVSGFSTDTQYFGPGTRLTVL.

The gene calls are TRBV28 and TRBJ2-7; TRBD2 matches at 12 bases. Per germline, CDR1 MDHEN and CDR2 SYDVKM. The CDR3 length is 15 residues. The trim removed 5 bases at V and 11 bases at J, leaving 13 bases unmatched. Written as DNA, the CDR3 is TGTGCCAGCAGTCCGTCCCTAGCGGGAGGGGCCGTGGAGTACTTC. It translates to CASSPSLAGGAVEYF.

This chain links TRBV12-3 or TRBV12-4 with TRBJ2-1; 7 nucleotides agree with TRBD2. The CDR3 is 12 amino acids. V dropped 4 bases and J dropped 7; count of bases not matched to a gene: 1. The CDR3 DNA is TGTGCCAGCAGTTGGCGGGGGAATGAGCAGTTCTTC. This codes for CASSWRGNEQFF.

This chain links TRBV5-1 with TRBJ1-6; D ambiguous. The V gene's germline CDR1 is SGHRS and CDR2 YFSETQ. V was pared by 4 bases and J by 5 bases, with 4 bases between. The CDR3 extends over 12 amino acids. The DNA of the CDR3 is TGCGCCAGCAGCCCCGATAATTCACCCCTCCACTTT. It is translated as CASSPDNSPLHF.

The chain recombines TRBV10-3 with TRBJ2-1; D might be TRBD1 (5 bases). The V gene lost 3 bases and the J gene lost 13 bases, with 13 bases spanning the gap. The CDR3 has 12 amino acids. Germline CDR1 is ENHRY and CDR2 is SYGVKD. In nucleotides, the CDR3 is TGTGCCATCAGTGAAGGCGGCAGGGTACAGTTCTTC. Its translation is CAISEGGRVQFF.

The chain joins TRBV6-5 to TRBJ2-1; D is uncertain. Germline V lookup: CDR1 MNHEY, CDR2 SVGAGI. The V end lost 10 bases, the J end lost 2 bases, and 18 bases lay between the germline ends. This CDR3 is built from 15 residues. The CDR3 coding sequence is TGTGCCACCACTCTTGCCCGGGTCCCCTACAATGAGCAGTTCTTC. It is translated as CATTLARVPYNEQFF.

This clone was seen more than once but under ten times. The rearrangement uses TRBV6-2 or TRBV6-3 and TRBJ2-7, with D perhaps matching TRBD1 (5 bases). This CDR3 region has 14 residues. Germline CDR1 reads MNHEY; CDR2 reads SVGEGT. Trimming cost V 2 bases and J 4 bases, with 12 bases left between them. CDR3 in amino acids: CASSYPTASYEQYF. The CDR3 DNA reads as TGTGCCAGCAGTTACCCGACAGCCTCATACGAGCAGTACTTC.

The chain carries TRBV21-1 and TRBJ2-7; TRBD1 was called by the table and not checked on the DNA. TRBV21-1 is noted as a pseudogene. This CDR3 spans 16 amino acids. The CDR3, as DNA: TGTGCCAGCAGCAAAGAGGCCGGGACAGGGGACAGGGAGCAGTACTTC. Translating it yields CASSKEAGTGDREQYF.